This is a list of T cell receptor beta chains from one sample in a study of cytomegalovirus exposure and HLA in healthy donors. Assay used: immunoSEQ multiplex PCR; TCRdb lists only in-frame clones, some missing. The table has about 190,000 clones, around four fifths seen once. What was sequenced was PBMCs. Every receptor here comes from a man aged 35-49 years in good health and CMV-seropositive. CDR3s include the opening cysteine and the closing phenylalanine or tryptophan. D genes are given only for firm matches. The size entry is marked missing in some rows and otherwise reads once, few, many or a size class.

clone size,D gene,J gene,V gene,CDR3 DNA,CDR3 protein
.,.,TRBJ1-1,TRBV5-1,TGCGCCAGCAGCACGGACTTTGTTGGTGCTGAAGCTTTCTTT,CASSTDFVGAEAFF
.,TRBD2,TRBJ2-1,TRBV7-6,TGTGCCAGCAGCTTAGAACTAGCGGGAGGCAGGAATGAGCAGTTCTTC,CASSLELAGGRNEQFF
.,TRBD1,TRBJ1-5,TRBV18,TGTGCCAGCTCACAATCGGACAGGGCACTCAATCAGCCCCAGCATTTT,CASSQSDRALNQPQHF
.,TRBD1,TRBJ2-5,TRBV7-9,TGTGCCAGCAGCTATGGGACAGGGCAAGAGACCCAGTACTTC,CASSYGTGQETQYF
.,.,TRBJ1-6,TRBV10-2,TGCGCCAGCAGTGAGAGGAGCTCCTATAATTCACCCCTCCACTTT,CASSERSSYNSPLHF
.,.,TRBJ1-1,TRBV27,TGTGCCAGCCGGATAGGGGAAACGACTGAAGCTTTCTTT,CASRIGETTEAFF
.,TRBD2,TRBJ2-7,TRBV9,TGTGCCAGCAAGCCGGGACTAGCGGGAGACGAGCAGTACTTC,CASKPGLAGDEQYF
.,.,TRBJ2-7,TRBV5-1,TGCGCCAGCAGCTTGGTCGGGGGACCCTCCTACGAGCAGTACTTC,CASSLVGGPSYEQYF
.,TRBD1,TRBJ2-2,TRBV7-9,TGTGCCAGCAGCTTTAGACAGGGGGTCGACACCGGGGAGCTGTTTTTT,CASSFRQGVDTGELFF
.,TRBD1,TRBJ2-5,TRBV5-6,TGTGCCAGCAACCTCCGGGACAGGCGCCCGGAGACCCAGTACTTC,CASNLRDRRPETQYF
once,.,TRBJ2-5,TRBV7-8,TGTGCCAGCATAGCTGGAGAGACCCAGTACTTC,CASIAGETQYF
.,.,TRBJ2-1,TRBV2,TGTGCCAGCAGAGACAAGCCCAATGAGCAGTTCTTC,CASRDKPNEQFF
.,TRBD2,TRBJ2-7,TRBV7-9,TGTGCCAGCAGCTCGACTAGCGGGCGATTCTACGAGCAGTACTTC,CASSSTSGRFYEQYF
.,.,TRBJ2-7,TRBV11-1,TGTGCCAGCAGCTTAGCCGGGATCACCTACGAGCAGTACTTC,CASSLAGITYEQYF
.,TRBD2,TRBJ2-7,TRBV30,TGTGCCTGGAGTGTAGGGGAGGGCTACGAGCAGTACTTC,CAWSVGEGYEQYF
.,TRBD2,TRBJ2-3,TRBV30,TGTGCCTGGAATTTTCGGGGGGACGCAGATACGCAGTATTTT,CAWNFRGDADTQYF
once,TRBD2,TRBJ2-1,TRBV9,TGTGCCAGCAGCGTAGTATGGGTGGGGACTAGCGGGGCAAGAAGCTCCTACAATGAGCAGTTCTTC,CASSVVWVGTSGARSSYNEQFF
once,.,TRBJ1-2,TRBV30,TGTGCCTGGAGCAGGGGAAACTATGGCTACACCTTC,CAWSRGNYGYTF
.,.,TRBJ2-2,TRBV6-1,TGTGCCAGCTGCCAATACAGGACCGACACCGGGGAGCTGTTTTTT,CASCQYRTDTGELFF
.,.,TRBJ2-4,TRBV28,TGTGCCAGCAGCCCCGCTAGCGCCAAAAACATTCAGTACTTC,CASSPASAKNIQYF
.,.,TRBJ1-4,TRBV5-1,TGCGCCAGCAGCTTGTCGGCAGGCAATGAAAAACTGTTTTTT,CASSLSAGNEKLFF
.,.,TRBJ2-3,TRBV6-5,TGTGCCAGCAGACGGGCAGATACGCAGTATTTT,CASRRADTQYF
.,TRBD1,TRBJ2-2,TRBV9,TGTGCCAGCAGCGTGACAGGGTTGGACGGGGAGCTGTTTTTT,CASSVTGLDGELFF
.,.,TRBJ1-2,TRBV7-9,TGTGCCAGCAGCTTAAGTACGGGAGCGAACTATGGCTACACCTTC,CASSLSTGANYGYTF